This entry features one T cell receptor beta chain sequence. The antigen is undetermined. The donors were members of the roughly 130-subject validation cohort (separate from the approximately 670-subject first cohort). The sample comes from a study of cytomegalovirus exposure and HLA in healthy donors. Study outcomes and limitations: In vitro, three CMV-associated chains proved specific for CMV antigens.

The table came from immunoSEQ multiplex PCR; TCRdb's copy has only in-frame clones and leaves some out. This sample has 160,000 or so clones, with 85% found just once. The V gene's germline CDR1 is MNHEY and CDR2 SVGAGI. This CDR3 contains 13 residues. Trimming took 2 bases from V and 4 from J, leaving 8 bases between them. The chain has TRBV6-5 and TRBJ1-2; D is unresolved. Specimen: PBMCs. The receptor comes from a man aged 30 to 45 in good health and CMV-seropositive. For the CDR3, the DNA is TGTGCCAGCAGTTACGGGAGGCCCTATGGCTACACCTTC. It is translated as CASSYGRPYGYTF.